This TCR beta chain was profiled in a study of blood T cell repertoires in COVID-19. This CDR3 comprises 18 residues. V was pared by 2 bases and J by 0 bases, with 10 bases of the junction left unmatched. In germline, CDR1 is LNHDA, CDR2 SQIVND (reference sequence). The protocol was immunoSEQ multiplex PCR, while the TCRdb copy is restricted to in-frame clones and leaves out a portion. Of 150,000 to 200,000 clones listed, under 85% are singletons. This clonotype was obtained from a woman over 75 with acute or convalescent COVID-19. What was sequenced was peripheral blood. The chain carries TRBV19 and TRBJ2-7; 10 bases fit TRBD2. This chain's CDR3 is CASSILASGGRNSYEQYF. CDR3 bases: TGTGCCAGTAGTATATTGGCTAGCGGGGGTCGTAACTCCTACGAGCAGTACTTC.